This T cell receptor (beta chain) appears in the sequencing data of a study of post-analysis software for immune sequencing data. TCR beta libraries were prepared from cDNA with unique molecular identifiers. TCRdb redid the calling of the PCR reads with MiXCR, one entry per CDR3 protein. The sample has fewer than 900,000 distinct CDR3 sequences; around 42% are singletons. V was clipped by 0 bases and J by 2 bases, with 12 bases between them. Germline lookup yields CDR1 SGHTA and CDR2 FQGNSA. The length of the CDR3 is 16 residues. As for this clonotype: Its specificity is unknown.

Notes on the study in general: Compared with controls, patients had more of about 5 TRBV segments, including TRBV5-6, TRBV5-1 and TRBV20-1.

V gene TRBV7-2 combines with J gene TRBJ2-3, with no clear D. The sequence was obtained from a girl aged 10-17 years with multiple sclerosis. Sequencing input: blood. CDR3 region: CASSLASADFTDTQYF. The DNA for the CDR3 is TGTGCCAGCAGCTTAGCGTCTGCAGACTTCACAGATACGCAGTATTTT.